This TCR beta chain was sequenced during a study of cytomegalovirus exposure and HLA in healthy donors. Germline lookup yields CDR1 LGHNA and CDR2 YNFKEQ. The CDR3 runs 14 residues. V lost 0 bases and J lost 12, with 15 bases in between. 60 Vbeta and 13 Jbeta primers were used in PCR. This table comes from immunoSEQ multiplex PCR, and its TCRdb copy is limited to in-frame clones, with some not included. The sample carries over 95,000 clones, 74% recorded once. Study-level results: In the analysis, some V segments, TRBV6-2 and TRBV6-3 included, were excluded as indistinguishable.

With regard to this clone: Its antigen is still unknown.

V usage is TRBV4-2 and J usage is TRBJ2-1; the D gene is possibly TRBD1 (6 bases). The sample was PBMCs. The clonotype was recovered from a human donor in good health. DNA for the CDR3: TGTGCCAGCAGCCAAGAAGACCACCGGGACACGCAGTTCTTC. Encoded protein: CASSQEDHRDTQFF.